Listed below are T cell receptor beta chains from one sample, sequenced in a study of shared clonotypes between healthy human individuals. Clones were read by immunoSEQ multiplex PCR, and TCRdb kept only the in-frame ones, dropping some. The table lists roughly 120,000 clones, approximately 70% of them singletons. Material: memory CD8+ T cells sorted from blood. The receptors originated from a woman aged 25 to 39 in good health. Both conserved end residues are part of each CDR3. The order of the fields is clone size, V gene, D gene, J gene, CDR3 DNA, CDR3 protein. The D gene is left open where the match is weak. Some rows have no size entry. The others give once, few or many, or a class for an expanded clone.

>-|TRBV4-2|TRBD2|TRBJ2-3
TGTGCCAGCAGCCAAGAGGGTAGCGGGAGTGCAGATACGCAGTATTTT
CASSQEGSGSADTQYF
>few|TRBV5-1|-|TRBJ1-2
TGCGCCAGCAGCCCGAACAAGGGCCGGGGGTCCTATGGCTACACCTTC
CASSPNKGRGSYGYTF
>few|TRBV11-3|-|TRBJ2-7
TGTGCCAGCAGCTCGACAGGATACGAGCAGTACTTC
CASSSTGYEQYF
>-|TRBV7-9|TRBD2|TRBJ2-1
TGTGCCAGCACCATATTGGGCTCGGGCGGGAGAAGGGGCAATGAGCAGTTCTTC
CASTILGSGGRRGNEQFF
>-|TRBV2|-|TRBJ2-7
TGTGCCAGCAGTGTAGTCTACGAGCAGTACTTC
CASSVVYEQYF
>-|TRBV5-6|-|TRBJ1-5
TGTGCCAGCAGCTTGGGTGGAGGGGGTCAGCCCCAGCATTTT
CASSLGGGGQPQHF
>few|TRBV28|TRBD2|TRBJ2-1
TGTGCCAGCAGTCTCCACCGGTTGGAGCGGGAGGCGGGTGAGCAGTTCTTC
CASSLHRLEREAGEQFF
>many|TRBV6-1|-|TRBJ2-1
TGTGCCAGCAGTGGGCTAGCAGAAGCCAATGAGCAGTTCTTC
CASSGLAEANEQFF
>-|TRBV28|-|TRBJ2-5
TGTGCCAGCAGTTTCCCCGCGGAGACCCAGTACTTC
CASSFPAETQYF
>-|TRBV5-1|TRBD1|TRBJ2-7
TGCGCCAGCAGCTTCGGGACAGGTGGCTACGAGCAGTACTTC
CASSFGTGGYEQYF
>-|TRBV27|TRBD2|TRBJ2-7
TGTGCCAGCAGTCCCCGGGGTATCGGGGGGTTCGAGCAGTACTTC
CASSPRGIGGFEQYF
>many|TRBV19|-|TRBJ2-6
TGTGCCAGTAGTATTGGGGACGGCTCTGGGGCCAACGTCCTGACTTTC
CASSIGDGSGANVLTF
>few|TRBV25-1|-|TRBJ2-7
TGTGCCATTGAGGGGCCGCCTAATTCCTACGAGCAGTACTTC
CAIEGPPNSYEQYF
>-|TRBV7-9|-|TRBJ2-3
TGTGCCAGCAGCTTACGGCGGGATCTCACAGATACGCAGTATTTT
CASSLRRDLTDTQYF